These 32 T cell receptor beta chains originate from one sample sequenced in a study of T cells in Graves' hyperthyroidism and ophthalmopathy. RNA transcripts were the template for amplifying TCR beta CDR3 regions. An initial round of RT-PCR targeting the TCR CDR3 relied on the HTBI primer set. TCRdb analysed the multiplex PCR reads with MiXCR anew, one entry per CDR3 protein. The sample has roughly 520,000 distinct CDR3 sequences, roughly 25% seen once. Sequenced: blood. These receptors were taken from a woman aged 25-40 years with Graves' ophthalmopathy.

This clonotype was found many times. This chain connects TRBV11-2 to TRBJ1-1; tentatively, D is TRBD1 (6 bases). This CDR3 contains 17 residues. The V gene lost 1 base and the J gene lost 0 bases, with 15 bases spanning the gap. The germline V gene has CDR1 SGHAT and CDR2 FQNNGV. Here the CDR3 reads CASSLGRPQGVNTEAFF. The CDR3 nucleotides read TGTGCCAGCAGCTTAGGTAGACCACAGGGAGTGAACACTGAAGCTTTCTTT.

This clonotype was observed a handful of times. A read error is possible here, since a much larger clone lies one base away. The V gene is TRBV20-1, the J gene TRBJ1-5; 7 bases are shared with TRBD1. The CDR3 is 13 amino acids. Germline CDR1 reads DFQATT; CDR2 reads SNEGSKA (reference sequence). Trimming cost V 5 bases and J 6 bases; bases outside gene matches: 7. This CDR3 is CSALWDRIQPQHF. CDR3 DNA: TGCAGTGCTCTCTGGGACAGAATTCAGCCCCAGCATTTT.

The chain uses TRBV15 and TRBJ1-5; a weak D match, TRBD1 (6 bases). V shed 3 bases and J shed 8 bases, with 14 bases lying between them. Germline assignment: CDR1 LNHNV and CDR2 YYDKDF (reference sequence). This CDR3 comprises 14 residues. The CDR3 loop reads CATSSGGPTKPQHF. The CDR3 region has the DNA TGTGCCACCAGCAGCGGGGGGCCGACTAAGCCCCAGCATTTT.

V usage is TRBV28 and J usage is TRBJ1-2, with 8 nucleotides matching TRBD1. Germline CDR1 and CDR2: MDHEN and SYDVKM. After removal of 8 bases from V and 5 bases from J, the junction contained 10 bases not matched to a gene. The length of the CDR3 is 14 residues. DNA for the CDR3: TGTGCCAGCGACTATCAGGGGGCTCAGTATGGCTACACCTTC. It encodes CASDYQGAQYGYTF.

This clonotype came up many times. The genes are TRBV19 and TRBJ1-2; no clear D gene. This CDR3 is built from 11 residues. Trimming shortened V by 7 bases and J by 7 bases, and 10 bases separated the two germline ends. Looked up from germline, CDR1 is LNHDA and CDR2 is SQIVND (reference sequence). The CDR3 DNA follows: TGTGCCAGTAACAATGAACGTGGCTACACCTTC. It codes for CASNNERGYTF. Based on the CDR3 plus reference TRBV19 and TRBJ1-2, the full variable domain is DGGITQSPKYLFRKEGQNVTLSCEQNLNHDAMYWYRQDPGQGLRLIYYSQIVNDFQKGDIAEGYSVSREKKESFPLTVTSAQKNPTAFYLCASNNERGYTFGSGTRLTVV.

The J gene is TRBJ1-1, the V gene TRBV6-2 or TRBV6-3; TRBD1 is a possible D gene (5 bases). The germline V gene has CDR1 MNHEY and CDR2 SVGEGT. The CDR3 loop spans 15 amino acids. With 3 bases removed from V and 5 bases from J, the gap between germline ends came to 16 bases. The CDR3 protein is CASSYRSRVGTEAFF. CDR3 DNA sequence: TGTGCCAGCAGTTATCGCAGCAGGGTGGGGACTGAAGCTTTCTTT.

This clonotype was recorded many times. As DNA, the CDR3 is TGTGCCAGCAGTTATGGGGGGGCTGGGGCCAACGTCCTGACTTTC. It translates to CASSYGGAGANVLTF. The V gene is TRBV6-5, the J gene TRBJ2-6; 7 bases line up with TRBD2. This CDR3 contains 15 residues. Trimming removed 3 bases from V and 2 bases from J; junction bases left unmatched: 1. From germline, CDR1 is MNHEY and CDR2 SVGAGI.

This clonotype was found a few times. A much larger clone differs by one base, so this may be a read error. The rearrangement joins TRBV27 to TRBJ2-7, with a weak D call TRBD2 (6 bases). Deletions cut 3 bases from V and 2 bases from J, with 11 bases between. This CDR3 has 14 amino acids. Germline CDR1 MNHEY, CDR2 SMNVEV (reference sequence). CDR3 sequence (DNA): TGTGCCAGCAGTTTGACGCGGGGACCCTACGAGCAGTACTTC. Translation: CASSLTRGPYEQYF.

In its sample, this clonotype was seen many times. V is TRBV7-2 and J is TRBJ1-2, with TRBD1 as a possible D gene (6 bases). The CDR3 totals 14 residues. The V end was cut by 5 bases, the J end by 5 bases, with 15 bases between. The V gene's germline CDR1 is SGHTA and CDR2 FQGNSA. The CDR3 is CASSPYRTAYGYTF. The DNA of the CDR3 is TGTGCCAGCAGCCCATACCGGACAGCGTATGGCTACACCTTC. The full variable domain, rest sourced from reference TRBV7-2 and TRBJ1-2, is GAGVSQSPSNKVTEKGKDVELRCDPISGHTALYWYRQSLGQGLEFLIYFQGNSAPDKSGLPSDRFSAERTGGSVSTLTIQRTQQEDSAVYLCASSPYRTAYGYTFGSGTRLTVV.

The table lists this clonotype with a few counts. This CDR3 reads CASSHLQGNTEAFF. The DNA for the CDR3 is TGTGCCAGCAGCCATCTACAGGGGAACACTGAAGCTTTCTTT. The rearrangement links TRBV3-1 to TRBJ1-1, with D possibly being TRBD1 (6 bases). Germline V gene sequence: CDR1 LGHDT, CDR2 YNNKEL (reference sequence). The CDR3 sequence is 14 residues long. Trimming took 3 bases from V and 1 from J, leaving 9 bases between them.

Of note for this clonotype: A read error may explain this, as a much larger clone is one base away. The rearrangement uses TRBV2 and TRBJ1-1; D is unclear. This CDR3 has 14 amino acids. V lost 3 bases and J lost 2, with 10 bases in between. CDR1 is SNHLY and CDR2 is FYNNEI in the germline V gene. CDR3 region: CASSDGLGNTEAFF. CDR3 nucleotides: TGTGCCAGCAGTGACGGGTTGGGTAACACTGAAGCTTTCTTT.

This clonotype has ten or more counts. The chain couples TRBV20-1 to TRBJ2-2; no clear D gene. Between the trimmed V and J ends, which lost 6 bases and 1 base, there was a span of 6 bases. From germline, CDR1 is DFQATT and CDR2 SNEGSKA (reference sequence). The CDR3 spans 12 residues. The CDR3 spells CSARQNTGELFF. CDR3 DNA sequence: TGCAGTGCGCGACAGAACACCGGGGAGCTGTTTTTT.

This clonotype appeared many times. The J gene is TRBJ1-1, the V gene TRBV10-3; 8 bases are a match to TRBD1. This CDR3 is 14 amino acids long. Germline V gives CDR1 ENHRY, CDR2 SYGVKD. Trimming took 5 bases from V and 1 from J; bases not matched to a gene: 3. As DNA, the CDR3 is TGTGCCATCAGTCCCGACAGGGGGAACACTGAAGCTTTCTTT. Translated, it gives CAISPDRGNTEAFF.

This clonotype has ten or more counts. The chain has TRBV5-4 and TRBJ2-5; 8 nucleotides align to TRBD1. CDR1 and CDR2 (germline): SGHNT, YYREEE (reference sequence). The junction had 13 bases not matched to a gene; V was cut back by 7 bases and J by 5 bases. The CDR3 is 15 amino acids. CDR3 amino acids: CASASAAGGRETQYF. The CDR3 DNA sequence: TGTGCCAGCGCTTCGGCGGCAGGGGGCCGGGAGACCCAGTACTTC.

V usage is TRBV11-1 and J usage is TRBJ2-2, with D perhaps matching TRBD2 (5 bases). The germline V gene has CDR1 SGHAT and CDR2 FQDESV (reference sequence). Trimming shortened V by 11 bases and J by 6 bases, and 25 bases separated the two germline ends. The CDR3 has 16 residues. The CDR3 loop is CASPEGNISGAGELFF. Written as DNA, the CDR3 is TGTGCCTCCCCAGAGGGCAACATTTCAGGTGCCGGGGAGCTGTTTTTT. Combining the CDR3 with reference TRBV11-1 and TRBJ2-2 gives the whole variable domain EAEVAQSPRYKITEKSQAVAFWCDPISGHATLYWYRQILGQGPELLVQFQDESVVDDSQLPKDRFSAERLKGVDSTLKIQPAELGDSAMYLCASPEGNISGAGELFFGEGSRLTVL.

This clonotype was recorded many times. The chain joins TRBV19 to TRBJ1-2; 8 bases align to TRBD1. The germline CDR1 and CDR2 sequences are LNHDA and SQIVND (reference sequence). With V trimmed by 7 bases and J by 2 bases, 9 bases remained unmatched. The CDR3 extends over 15 amino acids. The CDR3 bases are TGTGCCAGTAATGACAGGGGAAACCTGAACTATGGCTACACCTTC. This encodes CASNDRGNLNYGYTF.

This clonotype came up many times. This sequence joins TRBV12-3 or TRBV12-4 and TRBJ2-5; D unclear. Trimming removed 5 bases from V and 0 bases from J, with 4 bases in between. There are 12 residues in the CDR3. The CDR3 protein is CASSPDQETQYF. The CDR3 DNA reads TGTGCCAGCAGTCCCGACCAAGAGACCCAGTACTTC.

This clonotype was recorded at least ten times. V usage is TRBV4-2 and J usage is TRBJ2-2, with D unresolved. The V gene's germline CDR1 is LGHNA and CDR2 YNFKEQ. Trimming cost V 2 bases and J 1 base, with 14 bases left between them. The CDR3 consists of 17 residues. In DNA, the CDR3 is TGTGCCAGCAGCCAAACCACGACCTTCAAGAACACCGGGGAGCTGTTTTTT. Translating gives CASSQTTTFKNTGELFF.

V usage is TRBV6-1 and J usage is TRBJ1-2; a possible D gene is TRBD1 (6 bases). V dropped 10 bases and J dropped 7 bases, with 22 bases sitting between them. Germline lookup yields CDR1 MNHNS and CDR2 SASEGT. The CDR3 extends over 14 amino acids. The CDR3 DNA reads as TGTGCCACCCTAAGGGGCAGGGGTGGGGGTGGCTACACCTTC. It encodes CATLRGRGGGGYTF.

This clonotype was counted ten times or more. The chain is built from TRBV20-1 and TRBJ1-2; D is perhaps TRBD1 (5 bases). The CDR3 runs 12 residues. Germline-derived CDR1 and CDR2 are DFQATT and SNEGSKA (reference sequence). Trimming left V 5 bases short and J 6 bases short, with 13 bases between. Written as DNA, the CDR3 is TGCAGTGCTCTTCTCGGGACGGATGGCTACACCTTC. Its protein is CSALLGTDGYTF.

This clonotype has ten or more counts. The V gene is TRBV28, the J gene TRBJ1-5, with TRBD1 matching 10 bases. CDR3 length: 15 amino acids. Germline V lookup: CDR1 MDHEN, CDR2 SYDVKM. V lost 4 bases, J lost 1 base, and 1 base stayed unmatched. The CDR3 sequence: CASSWGQGSNQPQHF. The DNA for the CDR3 is TGTGCCAGCAGTTGGGGACAGGGGAGCAATCAGCCCCAGCATTTT.

This clonotype was observed at least ten times. The rearrangement uses TRBV28 and TRBJ2-7, with D perhaps matching TRBD1 (5 bases). V dropped 7 bases and J dropped 2 bases, with 18 bases sitting between them. CDR1 and CDR2 (germline): MDHEN, SYDVKM. This CDR3 has 15 residues. CDR3 bases: TGTGCCAGCACCTACAGGTCCAGGCCCCCCTACGAGCAGTACTTC. Translation gives CASTYRSRPPYEQYF.

This clonotype was counted only a few times. This sequence joins TRBV15 and TRBJ2-5, with D uncertain. CDR3 length: 15 residues. Trimming cost V 0 bases and J 2 bases, with 10 bases left between them. CDR1 and CDR2 (germline): LNHNV, YYDKDF (reference sequence). This CDR3 is CATSRDPGRQETQYF. The CDR3 coding sequence is TGTGCCACCAGCAGAGATCCAGGCAGACAAGAGACCCAGTACTTC. The full variable domain, rest sourced from reference TRBV15 and TRBJ2-5, is DAMVIQNPRYQVTQFGKPVTLSCSQTLNHNVMYWYQQKSSQAPKLLFHYYDKDFNNEADTPDNFQSRRPNTSFCFLDIRSPGLGDTAMYLCATSRDPGRQETQYFGPGTRLLVL.

The chain employs TRBV20-1 and TRBJ1-5; unclear D gene. CDR1 is DFQATT, CDR2 SNEGSKA, per germline (reference sequence). V dropped 1 base and J dropped 2 bases, with 9 bases sitting between them. This CDR3 is 14 amino acids long. CDR3 DNA sequence: TGCAGTGCTAGAGTGGGGTATGGCAATCAGCCCCAGCATTTT. This encodes CSARVGYGNQPQHF.

To note about this clonotype: A much larger clone lies one base from this, so it may be a read error. The conserved final phenylalanine or tryptophan is absent from the CDR3, which likely points to a read error. J is TRBJ2-2 and V is TRBV20-1; TRBD2 aligns across 8 bases. Germline V CDR1 and CDR2: DFQATT, SNEGSKA (reference sequence). The length of the CDR3 is 16 residues. The trim removed 0 bases at V and 4 bases at J, leaving 7 bases unmatched. CDR3 nucleotide sequence: TGCAGTGCTAGAGATCTTGGAGCGGGGGTCACCGGGGAGCTGTTTGTT. Residues: CSARDLGAGVTGELFV.

This rearrangement joins TRBV11-2 to TRBJ2-7; possibly TRBD1 for D (7 bases). CDR3 length: 13 amino acids. The ends were cut back, 1 base at V and 10 bases at J, with 14 bases in the middle. Germline lookup yields CDR1 SGHAT and CDR2 FQNNGV. The CDR3 protein is CASSLVDRREQYF. The CDR3 DNA is TGTGCCAGCAGCTTAGTGGACAGGAGGGAACAGTACTTC.

V gene TRBV29-1 combines with J gene TRBJ1-2, with 7 bases lining up with TRBD1. Germline values: CDR1 SQVTM, CDR2 ANQGSEA. The CDR3 has 14 residues. The V and J ends lost 3 bases and 8 bases, in that order; junction bases with no gene match: 12. The CDR3 here is CSVDAGTAVLGYTF. In DNA form, the CDR3 reads TGCAGCGTTGACGCCGGGACAGCGGTACTGGGCTACACCTTC.

This clonotype was seen ten or more times. V and J are TRBV7-9 and TRBJ1-1; TRBD1 might be the D (5 bases). CDR3 length equals 13 residues. Germline assignment: CDR1 SEHNR and CDR2 FQNEAQ (reference sequence). The V gene lost 8 bases and the J gene lost 4 bases, with 14 bases spanning the gap. CDR3 protein: CASRWDGGTEAFF. DNA for the CDR3: TGTGCCAGCCGATGGGACGGGGGCACTGAAGCTTTCTTT. The full variable domain, with the rest looked up from reference TRBV7-9 and TRBJ1-1, is DTGVSQNPRHKITKRGQNVTFRCDPISEHNRLYWYRQTLGQGPEFLTYFQNEAQLEKSRLLSDRFSAERPKGSFSTLEIQRTEQGDSAMYLCASRWDGGTEAFFGQGTRLTVV.

The V gene is TRBV9, the J gene TRBJ2-5, with TRBD2 identical over 10 bases. CDR3 size: 14 residues. Germline loops: CDR1 SGDLS, CDR2 YYNGEE. Unmatched junction bases numbered 5, after V lost 4 bases and J lost 5 bases. The CDR3 DNA sequence: TGTGCCAGCAGCACTAGCGGGACGATGGAGACCCAGTACTTC. Protein: CASSTSGTMETQYF. Full variable domain (missing parts from reference TRBV9 and TRBJ2-5): DSGVTQTPKHLITATGQRVTLRCSPRSGDLSVYWYQQSLDQGLQFLIQYYNGEERAKGNILERFSAQQFPDLHSELNLSSLELGDSALYFCASSTSGTMETQYFGPGTRLLVL.

This clonotype showed up many times. The chain has TRBV28 and TRBJ2-5; 10 bases are a match to TRBD2. The CDR3 sequence is 15 residues long. Trimming at V came to 6 bases and at J to 3 bases, leaving 7 bases not matched to a gene. Germline V gene sequence: CDR1 MDHEN, CDR2 SYDVKM. The CDR3 loop is CASRNSGTSEETQYF. In nucleotides, the CDR3 is TGTGCCAGCAGAAACTCCGGGACTAGCGAAGAGACCCAGTACTTC.

This clonotype was found many times. V usage is TRBV6-1 and J usage is TRBJ2-5, with 9 nucleotides matching TRBD1. CDR3 length equals 16 residues. The V and J ends lost 6 bases and 6 bases, in that order; junction bases with no gene match: 14. Germline V gene data show CDR1 as MNHNS and CDR2 as SASEGT. CDR3 bases: TGTGCCAGCAGCGATCCCGGGACAGGGAGCGAAAAGACCCAGTACTTC. Residues: CASSDPGTGSEKTQYF.

At least ten counts were recorded for this clonotype. V usage is TRBV5-1 and J usage is TRBJ2-7; 9 nucleotides agree with TRBD1. In germline, CDR1 is SGHRS, CDR2 YFSETQ. The trim removed 2 bases at V and 3 bases at J, leaving 9 bases unmatched. The CDR3 is made up of 16 amino acids. CDR3 protein: CASSFTSGTGIYEQYF. The CDR3 DNA follows: TGCGCCAGCAGCTTTACGTCTGGGACAGGGATCTACGAGCAGTACTTC.